Listed below are T cell receptor beta chains from one sample, sequenced in a study of monozygotic twins with cystic fibrosis. Repertoires were generated with immunoSEQ multiplex PCR, while TCRdb's copy carries only in-frame clones and drops some. The sample shows about 36,000 clones, 80% to 95% of them seen only once. The specimen sequenced was blood. Receptors originate from a boy aged 2 to 9 with cystic fibrosis. Each CDR3 is given with its conserved first and last residue.

CDR3 length,V gene,J gene,CDR3 protein
15,TRBV6-5,TRBJ1-6,CASSYSAAINSPLHF
15,TRBV25-1,TRBJ1-1,CASRGQTDGPREAFF
13,TRBV5-4,TRBJ2-1,CASSLGQDNEQFF
13,TRBV25-1,TRBJ1-2,CASSEFGGLSYTF
15,TRBV5-5,TRBJ1-4,CASTPSGLTGEKLFF
13,TRBV10-3,TRBJ2-2,CAISDRNTGELFF
14,TRBV11-2,TRBJ2-7,CASSSLSDAYEQYF
13,TRBV7-6,TRBJ1-1,CASSSGWGTEAFF
15,TRBV27,TRBJ1-1,CASRLVPSWSTEAFF
13,TRBV13,TRBJ1-2,CASSPRSYNGYTF
12,TRBV5-4,TRBJ1-1,CASTRVGTEAFF
12,TRBV6-5,TRBJ1-2,CASSPGGHGYTF
15,TRBV27,TRBJ1-2,CASSLRGLGDYGYTF
16,TRBV9,TRBJ1-2,CASSVEPSGATYGYTF
13,TRBV10-1,TRBJ1-1,CASSVDRGTEAFF
14,TRBV19,TRBJ1-2,CASSMRQTTEGYTF
14,TRBV7-9,TRBJ2-1,CASRQPGQYNEQFF
13,TRBV5-1,TRBJ1-3,CASSSRDGNTIYF
14,TRBV7-9,TRBJ1-1,CASSLTGYGTEAFF
15,TRBV6-5,TRBJ1-2,CASSYFPGGAYGYTF
15,TRBV13,TRBJ1-6,CASSFGWTVNSPLHF
13,TRBV19,TRBJ1-2,CASTDRGIYGYTF
11,TRBV2,TRBJ1-1,CASSGGAEAFF
15,TRBV5-1,TRBJ1-4,CASSSEAGTNEKLFF
13,TRBV5-1,TRBJ2-2,CASSLLGPGELFF
14,TRBV7-9,TRBJ2-1,CASRLSGPDNEQFF
14,TRBV2,TRBJ1-5,CASSVQGTNQPQHF
16,TRBV12-5,TRBJ1-2,CASGLVPTDRASGYTF
15,TRBV19,TRBJ1-1,CASSPPHSDGTEAFF
14,TRBV2,TRBJ2-7,CASKRTETSYEQYF
15,TRBV11-2,TRBJ2-7,CASSYGPGNSYEQYF